Here is one T cell receptor (beta chain) with its context. Its antigen is unidentified. Within the library, unique molecular identifiers were attached to each individual cDNA molecule. Original processing methods: Per sample, the median was around 100,000 TCRs, with values from about 24,000 to 680,000. Via MiXCR, TCRdb re-called the RACE reads, giving one row per CDR3 protein. The V and J calls follow TCRdb's processing rather than the paper's. The sample carries 30,000 to 40,000 distinct CDR3 sequences, 12% recorded once. Stated time point: pre-sensitization, week 0. Treatment defined: therapeutic diphenylcyclopropenone sensitization with weekly scalp DPC. The template was total RNA from unfractionated whole blood. This sample is part of a study of human T cells and chemical hapten exposure. The CDR3 covers 14 residues. Germline V gene sequence: CDR1 MDHEN, CDR2 SYDVKM. V was shortened by 6 bases and J by 8 bases, with 14 bases between the two germline ends.

Points from the study as a whole: Controls had significantly fewer large CDR3 similarity clusters than were formed by expanded TCRs.

The sample was whole blood, taken in connection with sensitization to the hapten diphenylcyclopropenone (DPC). The sequence was obtained from a woman between 35 and 50 years old with alopecia areata. Some clones in this sample may be carry-over from other donors' samples. The rearrangement joins TRBV28 to TRBJ2-6; possibly TRBD2 for D (5 bases). The CDR3 DNA reads as TGTGCCAGCAGCACCGCGTCCGGGACCAACGTCCTGACTTTC. Protein sequence: CASSTASGTNVLTF. Supplemented by reference TRBV28 and TRBJ2-6, the full variable domain reads DVKVTQSSRYLVKRTGEKVFLECVQDMDHENMFWYRQDPGLGLRLIYFSYDVKMKEKGDIPEGYSVSREKKERFSLILESASTNQTSMYLCASSTASGTNVLTFGAGSRLTVL.